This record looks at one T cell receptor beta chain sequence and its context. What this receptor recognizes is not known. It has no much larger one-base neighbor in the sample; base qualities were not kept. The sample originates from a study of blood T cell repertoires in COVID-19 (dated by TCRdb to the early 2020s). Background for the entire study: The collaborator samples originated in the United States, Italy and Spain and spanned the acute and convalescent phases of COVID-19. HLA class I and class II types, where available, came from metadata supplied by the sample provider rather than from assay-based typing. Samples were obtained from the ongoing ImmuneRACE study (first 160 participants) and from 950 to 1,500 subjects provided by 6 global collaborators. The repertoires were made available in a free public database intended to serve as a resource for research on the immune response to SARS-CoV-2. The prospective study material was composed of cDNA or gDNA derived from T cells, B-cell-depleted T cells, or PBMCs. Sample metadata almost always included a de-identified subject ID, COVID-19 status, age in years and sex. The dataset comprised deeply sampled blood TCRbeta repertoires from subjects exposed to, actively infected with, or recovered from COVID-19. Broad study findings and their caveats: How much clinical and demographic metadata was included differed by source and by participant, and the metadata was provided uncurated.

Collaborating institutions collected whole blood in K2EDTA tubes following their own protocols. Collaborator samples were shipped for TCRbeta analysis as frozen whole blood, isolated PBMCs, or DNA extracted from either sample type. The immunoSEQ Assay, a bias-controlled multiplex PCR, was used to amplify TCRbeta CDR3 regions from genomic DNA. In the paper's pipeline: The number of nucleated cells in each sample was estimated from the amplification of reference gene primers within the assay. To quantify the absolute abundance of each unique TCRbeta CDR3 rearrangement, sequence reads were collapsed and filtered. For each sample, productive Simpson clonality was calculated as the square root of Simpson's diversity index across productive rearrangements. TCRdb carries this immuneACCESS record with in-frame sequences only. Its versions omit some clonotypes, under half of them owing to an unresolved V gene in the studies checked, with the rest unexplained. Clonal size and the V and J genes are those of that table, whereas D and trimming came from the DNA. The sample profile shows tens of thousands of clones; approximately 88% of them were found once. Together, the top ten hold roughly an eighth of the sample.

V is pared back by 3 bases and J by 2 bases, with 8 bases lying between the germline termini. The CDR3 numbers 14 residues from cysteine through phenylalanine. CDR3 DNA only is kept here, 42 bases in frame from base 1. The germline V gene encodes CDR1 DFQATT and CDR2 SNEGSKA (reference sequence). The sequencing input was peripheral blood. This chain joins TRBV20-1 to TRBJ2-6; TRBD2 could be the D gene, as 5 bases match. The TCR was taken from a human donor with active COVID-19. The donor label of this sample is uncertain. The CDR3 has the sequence CSASRRTGANVLTF. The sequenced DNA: TGCAGTGCTAGTAGGAGGACTGGGGCCAACGTCCTGACTTTC.